This is a list of T cell receptor beta chains from one sample in a study of T cell clonotyping in hematopoietic cell transplantation. Data came from immunoSEQ multiplex PCR; TCRdb stores just in-frame clones and leaves some out. The sample records over 25,000 clones, approximately 94% being singletons. Sequences were obtained from peripheral blood mononuclear cells. The receptors come from a man aged 50-59 years in good health. Some clones in this sample may be carry-over from other donors' samples. CDR3s include the opening cysteine and the closing phenylalanine or tryptophan. The order of the fields is clone size, J gene, V gene, D gene, CDR3 protein, CDR3 DNA. A D gene is named only where the DNA matches it firmly. Only part of the rows carry a size: once, few, many, or a class if the clone is expanded.

clone_size: -
j_call: TRBJ2-7
v_call: TRBV7-2
d_call: -
cdr3_aa: CASSKIRVSYEQYF
cdr3_nt: TGTGCCAGCAGTAAAATCAGGGTCTCCTACGAGCAGTACTTC

clone_size: -
j_call: TRBJ2-2
v_call: TRBV7-8
d_call: TRBD2
cdr3_aa: CASSFSTSGGLFGELFF
cdr3_nt: TGTGCCAGCAGCTTCTCGACTAGCGGGGGCTTATTCGGGGAGCTGTTTTTT

clone_size: -
j_call: TRBJ1-5
v_call: TRBV11-2
d_call: -
cdr3_aa: CASSPGSAGQPQHF
cdr3_nt: TGTGCCAGCAGCCCCGGCTCAGCAGGTCAGCCCCAGCATTTT

clone_size: -
j_call: TRBJ1-4
v_call: TRBV4-3
d_call: -
cdr3_aa: CASNQGANEKLFF
cdr3_nt: TGCGCCAGCAACCAGGGAGCTAATGAAAAACTGTTTTTT

clone_size: -
j_call: TRBJ2-7
v_call: TRBV9
d_call: -
cdr3_aa: CASSTGQINSYEQYF
cdr3_nt: TGTGCCAGCAGCACCGGACAGATTAACTCCTACGAGCAGTACTTC

clone_size: -
j_call: TRBJ2-3
v_call: TRBV19
d_call: -
cdr3_aa: CASSSSRGPTDTQYF
cdr3_nt: TGTGCCAGTAGTTCAAGCAGGGGACCAACGGATACGCAGTATTTT

clone_size: once
j_call: TRBJ1-1
v_call: TRBV10-3
d_call: -
cdr3_aa: CAITRMGGPRDEAFF
cdr3_nt: TGTGCCATCACCCGGATGGGGGGGCCCCGTGATGAAGCTTTCTTT

clone_size: -
j_call: TRBJ1-4
v_call: TRBV5-1
d_call: -
cdr3_aa: CASSLAGQRVGKLFF
cdr3_nt: TGCGCCAGCAGCTTGGCCGGACAGAGGGTCGGAAAACTGTTTTTT

clone_size: -
j_call: TRBJ2-3
v_call: TRBV19
d_call: TRBD2
cdr3_aa: CASETASGGAATQYF
cdr3_nt: TGTGCCAGTGAAACGGCTAGCGGGGGGGCAGCTACGCAGTATTTT

clone_size: -
j_call: TRBJ2-7
v_call: TRBV5-1
d_call: -
cdr3_aa: CASSLRGGGYEQYF
cdr3_nt: TGCGCCAGCAGCTTGCGAGGTGGGGGCTACGAGCAGTACTTC

clone_size: -
j_call: TRBJ2-5
v_call: TRBV7-2
d_call: -
cdr3_aa: CASILQGRQETQYF
cdr3_nt: TGTGCCAGCATCTTACAGGGTCGCCAAGAGACCCAGTACTTC

clone_size: -
j_call: TRBJ1-1
v_call: TRBV6-5
d_call: -
cdr3_aa: CASSHTEAFF
cdr3_nt: TGTGCCAGCAGCCACACTGAAGCTTTCTTT

clone_size: -
j_call: TRBJ1-2
v_call: TRBV5-1
d_call: -
cdr3_aa: CASSHGEGTFGYTF
cdr3_nt: TGCGCCAGCAGCCACGGCGAGGGTACCTTTGGCTACACCTTC

clone_size: once
j_call: TRBJ2-7
v_call: TRBV7-3
d_call: -
cdr3_aa: CASSLTGGTEAEQYF
cdr3_nt: TGTGCCAGCAGCTTAACGGGGGGAACGGAAGCTGAGCAGTACTTC

clone_size: once
j_call: TRBJ2-2
v_call: TRBV4-1
d_call: TRBD2
cdr3_aa: CASSRLAGQNTGELFF
cdr3_nt: TGCGCCAGCAGTCGACTAGCGGGACAGAACACCGGGGAGCTGTTTTTT

clone_size: -
j_call: TRBJ1-1
v_call: TRBV19
d_call: -
cdr3_aa: CAGRTAAFF
cdr3_nt: TGTGCCGGGCGGACAGCAGCTTTCTTT

clone_size: -
j_call: TRBJ1-1
v_call: TRBV5-1
d_call: TRBD1
cdr3_aa: CASSAGQGRTEAFF
cdr3_nt: TGCGCCAGCAGCGCTGGACAGGGGCGGACTGAAGCTTTCTTT

clone_size: -
j_call: TRBJ1-5
v_call: TRBV30
d_call: -
cdr3_aa: CAWSGSNQPQHF
cdr3_nt: TGTGCCTGGAGTGGGTCCAATCAGCCCCAGCATTTT

clone_size: -
j_call: TRBJ1-2
v_call: TRBV9
d_call: TRBD1
cdr3_aa: CASTGTGDLVDYGYTF
cdr3_nt: TGTGCCAGCACTGGGACAGGGGATTTGGTGGACTATGGCTACACCTTC

clone_size: -
j_call: TRBJ1-2
v_call: TRBV21-1
d_call: -
cdr3_aa: CASSRAWTVDGYTF
cdr3_nt: TGTGCCAGCAGCCGCGCCTGGACAGTCGATGGCTACACCTTC

clone_size: -
j_call: TRBJ1-1
v_call: TRBV7-2
d_call: -
cdr3_aa: CASSLGSVGVTEAFF
cdr3_nt: TGTGCCAGCAGCTTAGGGTCAGTAGGGGTCACTGAAGCTTTCTTT

clone_size: -
j_call: TRBJ2-6
v_call: TRBV5-1
d_call: -
cdr3_aa: CASSPIVGSGANVLTF
cdr3_nt: TGCGCCAGCAGCCCCATAGTAGGTTCTGGGGCCAACGTCCTGACTTTC

clone_size: -
j_call: TRBJ1-1
v_call: TRBV29-1
d_call: -
cdr3_aa: CSVPRAGTLNTEAFF
cdr3_nt: TGCAGCGTCCCCCGGGCAGGGACCCTGAACACTGAAGCTTTCTTT

clone_size: -
j_call: TRBJ2-5
v_call: TRBV7-2
d_call: -
cdr3_aa: CASTKPGSVETQYF
cdr3_nt: TGTGCCAGCACGAAGCCGGGCTCGGTAGAGACCCAGTACTTC

clone_size: -
j_call: TRBJ2-5
v_call: TRBV2
d_call: -
cdr3_aa: CASSGRTDQETQYF
cdr3_nt: TGTGCCAGCAGTGGTCGGACGGACCAAGAGACCCAGTACTTC

clone_size: -
j_call: TRBJ2-7
v_call: TRBV2
d_call: -
cdr3_aa: CASLDSYEQYF
cdr3_nt: TGTGCCAGCTTGGACAGCTACGAGCAGTACTTC

clone_size: -
j_call: TRBJ2-2
v_call: TRBV28
d_call: -
cdr3_aa: CASETWGTGELFF
cdr3_nt: TGTGCCAGCGAAACATGGGGGACCGGGGAGCTGTTTTTT

clone_size: -
j_call: TRBJ1-4
v_call: TRBV25-1
d_call: TRBD1
cdr3_aa: CASRRPGTVDEKLFF
cdr3_nt: TGTGCCAGCAGGAGACCCGGGACAGTAGATGAAAAACTGTTTTTT

clone_size: -
j_call: TRBJ1-2
v_call: TRBV7-2
d_call: TRBD1
cdr3_aa: CASSLLLAGGRDGYTF
cdr3_nt: TGTGCCAGCAGCTTACTTTTGGCAGGGGGGCGCGATGGCTACACCTTC

clone_size: -
j_call: TRBJ1-6
v_call: TRBV7-2
d_call: TRBD1
cdr3_aa: CASSFGQGAASPLHF
cdr3_nt: TGTGCCAGCAGCTTCGGACAGGGGGCGGCTTCACCCCTCCACTTT

clone_size: -
j_call: TRBJ2-5
v_call: TRBV4-3
d_call: TRBD1
cdr3_aa: CASSLQGRAETQYF
cdr3_nt: TGCGCCAGCAGTCTACAGGGGCGGGCGGAGACCCAGTACTTC

clone_size: -
j_call: TRBJ1-2
v_call: TRBV7-2
d_call: -
cdr3_aa: CASSLERNYGYTF
cdr3_nt: TGTGCCAGCAGCTTAGAACGGAACTATGGCTACACCTTC

clone_size: -
j_call: TRBJ1-1
v_call: TRBV4-1
d_call: TRBD1
cdr3_aa: CASSHGNDRGEGAFF
cdr3_nt: TGCGCCAGCAGCCACGGCAATGACAGGGGTGAAGGAGCTTTCTTT

clone_size: -
j_call: TRBJ2-1
v_call: TRBV6-5
d_call: -
cdr3_aa: CATWTLSNEQFF
cdr3_nt: TGTGCCACCTGGACCCTTTCCAATGAGCAGTTCTTC

clone_size: -
j_call: TRBJ2-1
v_call: TRBV11-2
d_call: -
cdr3_aa: CASSPGRNGFF
cdr3_nt: TGTGCCAGCAGCCCGGGGCGTAATGGGTTCTTC

clone_size: -
j_call: TRBJ1-5
v_call: TRBV29-1
d_call: -
cdr3_aa: CSVGDFQPQHF
cdr3_nt: TGCAGCGTTGGAGATTTTCAGCCCCAGCATTTT

clone_size: -
j_call: TRBJ2-7
v_call: TRBV6-1
d_call: -
cdr3_aa: CASSEKIEGGYEQYF
cdr3_nt: TGTGCCAGCAGTGAAAAAATAGAGGGGGGCTACGAGCAGTACTTC

clone_size: -
j_call: TRBJ1-2
v_call: TRBV6-1
d_call: -
cdr3_aa: CASSDWDGYTF
cdr3_nt: TGTGCCAGCAGTGACTGGGATGGCTACACCTTC

clone_size: -
j_call: TRBJ1-2
v_call: TRBV2
d_call: -
cdr3_aa: CASSEEGYGYTF
cdr3_nt: TGTGCCAGCAGTGAAGAGGGGTATGGCTACACCTTC

clone_size: -
j_call: TRBJ2-7
v_call: TRBV11-2
d_call: TRBD1
cdr3_aa: CASSTSGTGGYEQYF
cdr3_nt: TGTGCCAGCAGCACATCCGGGACAGGGGGCTACGAGCAGTACTTC

clone_size: -
j_call: TRBJ2-7
v_call: TRBV5-1
d_call: TRBD1
cdr3_aa: CASSLGGRGLYEQYF
cdr3_nt: TGCGCCAGCAGCCTGGGGGGCAGGGGGCTCTACGAGCAGTACTTC

clone_size: few
j_call: TRBJ1-2
v_call: TRBV6-5
d_call: TRBD1
cdr3_aa: CASSWGRTGERGYTF
cdr3_nt: TGTGCCAGCAGCTGGGGCCGCACAGGGGAGAGGGGCTACACCTTC

clone_size: -
j_call: TRBJ1-2
v_call: TRBV10-3
d_call: -
cdr3_aa: CAISELADWDGYTF
cdr3_nt: TGTGCCATCAGTGAGTTGGCTGATTGGGACGGCTACACCTTC

clone_size: -
j_call: TRBJ1-4
v_call: TRBV30
d_call: -
cdr3_aa: CAHAATNEKLFF
cdr3_nt: TGTGCCCACGCAGCAACTAATGAAAAACTGTTTTTT

clone_size: -
j_call: TRBJ1-6
v_call: TRBV4-3
d_call: TRBD1
cdr3_aa: CASSLDRGNSPLHF
cdr3_nt: TGCGCCAGCAGCCTAGACAGGGGTAATTCACCCCTCCACTTT

clone_size: once
j_call: TRBJ1-5
v_call: TRBV27
d_call: TRBD1
cdr3_aa: CASRRDRAGQPQHF
cdr3_nt: TGTGCCAGCAGACGGGACAGAGCGGGTCAGCCCCAGCATTTT

clone_size: -
j_call: TRBJ2-1
v_call: TRBV6-1
d_call: TRBD1
cdr3_aa: CASGRGPSSYNEQFF
cdr3_nt: TGTGCCAGCGGCAGGGGGCCCTCCTCCTACAATGAGCAGTTCTTC

clone_size: -
j_call: TRBJ1-2
v_call: TRBV19
d_call: -
cdr3_aa: CASSLDSNSNYGYTF
cdr3_nt: TGTGCCAGTAGCCTGGACAGTAACTCTAACTATGGCTACACCTTC

clone_size: -
j_call: TRBJ1-2
v_call: TRBV9
d_call: -
cdr3_aa: CASRKDYGYTF
cdr3_nt: TGTGCCAGCAGAAAGGACTATGGCTACACCTTC

clone_size: -
j_call: TRBJ1-2
v_call: TRBV6-5
d_call: TRBD1
cdr3_aa: CASTYRTGSGGYTF
cdr3_nt: TGTGCCAGCACTTACCGGACAGGGTCAGGTGGCTACACCTTC

clone_size: -
j_call: TRBJ1-5
v_call: TRBV19
d_call: TRBD1
cdr3_aa: CASSIDRGPDQPQHF
cdr3_nt: TGTGCCAGTAGTATCGACAGGGGGCCGGATCAGCCCCAGCATTTT

clone_size: -
j_call: TRBJ2-7
v_call: TRBV5-1
d_call: TRBD2
cdr3_aa: CASSLDRGGRVNEQYF
cdr3_nt: TGCGCCAGCAGCTTGGACCGGGGGGGCAGGGTGAACGAGCAGTACTTC